This T cell receptor (beta chain) was sequenced for a study of blood T cell repertoires in COVID-19. Original analysis: Estimates of nucleated cell counts were drawn from the amplification of reference gene primers. TCRdb's table, derived via immunoSEQ multiplex PCR, lists solely in-frame clones and lacks some. V and J calls and clone size come straight from that table; D and trimming were deduced from the DNA. The table has around 390,000 clones, around nine tenths seen once; the top ten hold around 9.3%. CDR3 length: 18 amino acids. CDR1 and CDR2 from the germline V gene are SGDLS and YYNGEE. J gave up 0 bases and V 0 bases, and 5 bases lay outside the gene matches.

The sample comprised PBMCs or T cells enriched from blood (not recorded which). The receptor comes from a woman in her forties or fifties who had recovered from COVID-19. V and J are TRBV9 and TRBJ2-4; 11 bases fit TRBD2. The CDR3 here is CASSVGSSGGSAKNIQYF. The DNA for the CDR3 is TGTGCCAGCAGCGTAGGTTCTAGCGGGGGGTCAGCCAAAAACATTCAGTACTTC.